The 2 T cell receptor beta chains given below trace back to one sample, sequenced in a study of T cells after yellow fever vaccination. TCRdb independently ran MiXCR on the 5' RACE reads; one entry per CDR3 protein. Of 280,000 or so distinct CDR3 sequences listed, approximately 10% are singletons. The sequences come from CD4+ T cells sorted from PBMCs, collected 5 days after the yellow fever booster vaccination. The receptors were gathered from a man aged 18 to 29 who received the YFV17D yellow fever vaccine.

Ten or more counts support this clonotype. The V call is TRBV12-3 or TRBV12-4, the J call TRBJ2-5; 8 bases agree with TRBD2. J gave up 4 bases and V 6 bases, and 10 bases lay outside the gene matches. The CDR3 length is 15 residues. The CDR3 DNA is TGTGCCAGCAGCCGTGGACTAGCTGGCGGAGAGACCCAGTACTTC. This translates into CASSRGLAGGETQYF.

This clonotype was counted ten times or more. The V and J genes are TRBV7-9 and TRBJ1-2; 10 nucleotides agree with TRBD1. CDR1 is SEHNR, CDR2 FQNEAQ, per germline (reference sequence). J was trimmed by 6 bases and V by 5 bases; bases with no gene match: 6. This CDR3 is built from 14 residues. In DNA, the CDR3 is TGTGCCAGCAGCCCATTGGGACAGGGGAATGGCTACACCTTC. Amino acid sequence: CASSPLGQGNGYTF.